A selection of T cell receptor beta chains follows, all from one sample in a study of blood T cell repertoires in COVID-19. Using immunoSEQ multiplex PCR, the repertoire was profiled, and TCRdb retains in-frame clones only, with some absent. The table records under 300,000 clones, 70% to 90% of them present only once. The sample was peripheral blood. These receptors all stem from a middle-aged woman who had recovered from COVID-19. Both conserved end residues are part of each CDR3. D genes are given only for firm matches. The size field is filled for only some rows; it gives once, few, many or a size class.

j_call d_call cdr3_length clone_size v_call cdr3_nt cdr3_aa
TRBJ1-1 TRBD1 18 . TRBV7-2 TGTGCCAGCAGCTTAGAAGACGGGACAGGGGGCGCCGGGACTGAAGCTTTCTTT CASSLEDGTGGAGTEAFF
TRBJ2-7 . 15 . TRBV7-2 TGTGCCAGCAGCCCGCTCTGGGGAGTGGGTTACGAGCAGTACTTC CASSPLWGVGYEQYF
TRBJ2-3 TRBD1 14 . TRBV19 TGTGCCAGTCGGGACAGGGGGCGAGGAGATACGCAGTATTTT CASRDRGRGDTQYF
TRBJ2-7 TRBD2 13 few TRBV29-1 TGCAGCGTTGGTCCGGGAGGTGGCTACGAGCAGTACTTC CSVGPGGGYEQYF
TRBJ2-2 . 13 . TRBV3-1/TRBV3-2 TGTGCCAGCAGCCCCACGGTGACCGGGGAGCTGTTTTTT CASSPTVTGELFF
TRBJ2-3 . 16 . TRBV20-1 TGCAGTGCTAGTGTGTGGCGGGACAGCAGCACAGATACGCAGTATTTT CSASVWRDSSTDTQYF
TRBJ2-3 TRBD2 14 . TRBV7-9 TGTGCCAGCAGCCTCCGGACTAGCTCAACCCCGCAGTATTTT CASSLRTSSTPQYF
TRBJ2-6 . 16 . TRBV7-9 TGTGCCAGCAGCACCCCCGGAGTCGCTGGGGCCAACGTCCTGACTTTC CASSTPGVAGANVLTF
TRBJ2-5 TRBD2 16 once TRBV4-3 TGCGCCAGCAGCCAAGAGATCCGGGGGGTAGCGGAGACCCAGTACTTC CASSQEIRGVAETQYF
TRBJ1-1 TRBD1 15 . TRBV7-9 TGTGCCAGCAGCCCCGGACAGGGGGTAGACACTGAAGCTTTCTTT CASSPGQGVDTEAFF
TRBJ2-7 TRBD2 13 . TRBV12-3/TRBV12-4 TGTGCCAGCACCGGGACTAGCGGCTACGAGCAGTACTTC CASTGTSGYEQYF
TRBJ2-7 TRBD2 17 . TRBV18 TGTGCCAGCTCACCCCCGGGACTAGCGGGAGTTCTCCACGAGCAGTACTTC CASSPPGLAGVLHEQYF
TRBJ1-3 . 18 . TRBV21-1 TGTGCCAGCAGCCACGGCGGGCTTATGAAGAGCTCTGGAAACACCATATATTTT CASSHGGLMKSSGNTIYF
TRBJ2-1 TRBD2 14 once TRBV3-1/TRBV3-2 TGTGCCAGCGGGCGACTAGCGGGCTACAATGAGCAGTTCTTC CASGRLAGYNEQFF
TRBJ1-5 . 15 many TRBV19 TGTGCCAGTAGTCCCAGGGACTTGTACAATCAGCCCCAGCATTTT CASSPRDLYNQPQHF
TRBJ2-7 TRBD2 17 . TRBV29-1 TGCAGCGCCGGTGGCCTAGCGGGAGGGCTAAGCTCCTACGAGCAGTACTTC CSAGGLAGGLSSYEQYF
TRBJ2-3 . 13 . TRBV18 TGTGCCAGCTCACCCCAACGACTAGATACGCAGTATTTT CASSPQRLDTQYF
TRBJ2-3 TRBD2 18 . TRBV5-1 TGCGCCAGCAGCTACAGACTAGCGGGAGGCCTAGCAGGAAATACGCAGTATTTT CASSYRLAGGLAGNTQYF
TRBJ1-1 . 13 . TRBV30 TGTGCCTGGAGTGGCAGGGTGGACACTGAAGCTTTCTTT CAWSGRVDTEAFF
TRBJ2-7 TRBD1 15 once TRBV19 TGTGCCAGTGGGCGAGGGACAGGGAGCTCCTACGAGCAGTACTTC CASGRGTGSSYEQYF
TRBJ2-1 . 13 . TRBV7-9 TGTGCCAGCAGCCTGACTAACGACAATGAGCAGTTCTTC CASSLTNDNEQFF
TRBJ2-1 . 14 . TRBV7-3 TGTGCCAGCAGCACGACCGGGGGCTACAATGAGCAGTTCTTC CASSTTGGYNEQFF
TRBJ1-2 . 16 . TRBV5-4 TGTGCCAGCAGCGACCTACAGGCCCCTATACCCTATGGCTACACCTTC CASSDLQAPIPYGYTF
TRBJ1-2 . 14 . TRBV28 TGTGCCAGCAGTTTATCTGCCGGGATCTATGGCTACACCTTC CASSLSAGIYGYTF
TRBJ2-7 . 15 . TRBV4-3 TGCGCCAGCAGCCAAGTTCGGGGGTTCGCCTACGAGCAGTACTTC CASSQVRGFAYEQYF
TRBJ1-1 TRBD1 12 . TRBV30 TGTGCCTGGAGAGACAGGGGCACTGAAGCTTTCTTT CAWRDRGTEAFF
TRBJ1-6 . 14 . TRBV29-1 TGCAGCGCACGCCCCGGGGGGGAGGATTCACCCCTCCACTTT CSARPGGEDSPLHF
TRBJ2-2 TRBD1 14 . TRBV29-1 TGCAGCGTGGACAGGGGCGTGAACACCGGGGAGCTGTTTTTT CSVDRGVNTGELFF
TRBJ2-1 TRBD2 17 . TRBV7-9 TGTGCCAGCAGCCTACCGACTAGCGGAGCCCCGCTCAATGAGCAGTTCTTC CASSLPTSGAPLNEQFF
TRBJ1-1 . 15 . TRBV7-9 TGTGCCAGCAGCCCCGGTGGGGGGATATCCACTGAAGCTTTCTTT CASSPGGGISTEAFF
TRBJ2-5 . 13 . TRBV15 TGTGCCACCCGGCTAGCCGGGGAGGAGACCCAGTACTTC CATRLAGEETQYF
TRBJ1-1 . 13 . TRBV24-1 TGTGCCACCAGTGCGGACATGAACACTGAAGCTTTCTTT CATSADMNTEAFF
TRBJ1-1 . 13 . TRBV7-9 TGTGCCAGCAGCTTAGGAGGCCTCACTGAAGCTTTCTTT CASSLGGLTEAFF
TRBJ2-1 . 13 . TRBV30 TGTGCCTGGAGTGTTGGGGGGGCCGGTGAGCAGTTCTTC CAWSVGGAGEQFF
TRBJ2-1 . 13 . TRBV12-3/TRBV12-4 TGTGCCAGCAGACCTAACTCCTACAATGAGCAGTTCTTC CASRPNSYNEQFF
TRBJ2-1 . 17 . TRBV7-6 TGTGCCAGCAGCTTAGGGGTGGGGGCCCAAATTAGGAATGAGCAGTTCTTC CASSLGVGAQIRNEQFF
TRBJ2-7 TRBD1 15 . TRBV19 TGTGCCAGTAGTATGGCCGGACAGGGGGTCTACGAGCAGTACTTC CASSMAGQGVYEQYF
TRBJ2-1 . 13 . TRBV19 TGTGCCAGTAGTATGCGGGCAGACAATGAGCAGTTCTTC CASSMRADNEQFF
TRBJ2-1 . 14 . TRBV5-1 TGCGCCAGCAGCGCGGGCCCCGGGGGCAATGAGCAGTTCTTC CASSAGPGGNEQFF
TRBJ1-1 TRBD1 18 . TRBV6-4 TGTGCCAGCAGACCTGCCGGGACAGAAAAACCCCTGAACACTGAAGCTTTCTTT CASRPAGTEKPLNTEAFF
TRBJ1-1 . 15 . TRBV25-1 TGTGCCAGCAGTGAATGGGGCCACCAGAACACTGAAGCTTTCTTT CASSEWGHQNTEAFF